This TCR beta chain comes out of a study of blood T cell repertoires in COVID-19. Study-level background: Samples representing acute and convalescent COVID-19 were sourced from the United States, Italy and Spain.

Unmatched junction bases numbered 11, after V lost 2 bases and J lost 5 bases. The length of the CDR3 is 16 residues. Germline V lookup: CDR1 MDHEN, CDR2 SYDVKM. Ages ranged from roughly 18 to 100 years, with residence in some 25 US areas. Participants' reported clinical history set cohort assignment. Recovered participants had two consecutive negative NP/OP PCR tests, healthcare professional clearance, or symptom resolution. Assay: immunoSEQ multiplex PCR; the TCRdb copy retains only in-frame clones and omits some. The repertoire holds a few hundred thousand clones, with 85% as singletons. The receptor comes from a man aged 40-50 years who had recovered from COVID-19. The chain employs TRBV28 and TRBJ1-2, with 7 bases identical to TRBD1. The sequenced sample consisted of PBMCs or T cells enriched from blood (not recorded which). The CDR3 region has the DNA TGTGCCAGCAGTTTAGGGTCATCGGACAGGAATTATGGCTACACCTTC. Translating gives CASSLGSSDRNYGYTF.